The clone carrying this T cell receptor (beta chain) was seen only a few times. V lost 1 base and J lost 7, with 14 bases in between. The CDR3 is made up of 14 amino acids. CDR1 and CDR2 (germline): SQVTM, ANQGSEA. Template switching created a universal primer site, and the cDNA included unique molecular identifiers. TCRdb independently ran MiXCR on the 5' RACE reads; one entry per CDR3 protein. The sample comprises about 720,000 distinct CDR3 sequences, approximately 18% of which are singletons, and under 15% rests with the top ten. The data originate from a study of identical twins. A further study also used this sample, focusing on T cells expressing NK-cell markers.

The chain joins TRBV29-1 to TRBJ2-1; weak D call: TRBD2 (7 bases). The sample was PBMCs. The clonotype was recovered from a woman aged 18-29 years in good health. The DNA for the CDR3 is TGCAGCGTTGAAGTTAGGCGGGGGCGAAATGAGCAGTTCTTC. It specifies CSVEVRRGRNEQFF.